This section outlines one TCR beta chain sequence together with its context. The sample is drawn from a study of blood T cell repertoires in COVID-19. Study-level information: T cells, B-cell-depleted T cells, or PBMCs provided the cDNA or gDNA that served as material.

Original analysis: From reference gene primer amplification, estimates of nucleated cell counts were derived. Sequencing used immunoSEQ multiplex PCR; TCRdb keeps in-frame clones, though not all of them. The V and J calls and clone size were taken over from that table, and D and trimming were inferred from the DNA. The table shows 240,000 or so clones, with approximately 86% occurring only once. In terms of age and location, participants ranged from about 18 to 95 years and lived in approximately 24 US areas. Membership in each cohort depended on participant-reported clinical history. The ends were cut back, 2 bases at V and 6 bases at J, with 13 bases in the middle. The CDR3 length is 14 residues. CDR1 is SGHNT, CDR2 YYREEE, per germline (reference sequence).

This clonotype was sampled from a woman between 40 and 50 years old with acute COVID-19. Source material: PBMCs or T cells enriched from blood (not recorded which). The J gene is TRBJ2-3, the V gene TRBV5-4; the D gene is possibly TRBD2 (6 bases). The CDR3 DNA follows: TGTGCCAGCAGCTTTAGCGGAGGGGAGGATACGCAGTATTTT. Amino acid sequence: CASSFSGGEDTQYF.